This T cell receptor beta chain was captured by sequencing in a study of T cells in localized non-small cell lung cancer. Comments on this clone: As yet, its antigen is unknown.

Findings and limits, study-wide: Longer survival (overall) was linked to higher T cell density in blood. Sequencing involved a lone tumor region, leaving heterogeneity possible. Uninvolved adjacent lung had more T cell clonality than any other tissue, topping tumor. For the top 100 tumor clones, a median around 61 also appeared in adjacent lung.

This CDR3 region has 16 residues. Germline values: CDR1 LNHDA, CDR2 SQIVND (reference sequence). V lost 6 bases and J lost 0; bases outside the gene matches: 10. Profiling relied on immunoSEQ multiplex PCR, and the TCRdb table lists in-frame clones only, not all of them. Among 45,000 to 55,000 clones listed, 70% to 90% were seen once. The TCR was taken from a male donor aged 60 or over with stage III squamous cell lung carcinoma. The sequencing here drew on peripheral blood, taken before any cancer treatment. The chain is built from TRBV19 and TRBJ2-5; the match to TRBD1 covers 7 bases. The CDR3 here is CASSAIRGLYQETQYF. The CDR3 DNA follows: TGTGCCAGTAGCGCCATCAGGGGGTTGTACCAAGAGACCCAGTACTTC.